The 28 T cell receptor beta chains given below trace back to one sample, sequenced in a study of post-analysis software for immune sequencing data. General study findings and limits: Four or five TRBV segments occurring more often in patients than controls included TRBV5-6, TRBV5-1 and TRBV20-1.

Antigens for these TCRs are unknown. The library was made from cDNA and included unique molecular identifiers. TCRdb itself ran the PCR reads through MiXCR, one entry per CDR3 protein. The sample lists fewer than 550,000 distinct CDR3 sequences, 34% occurring once. The specimen was blood. These receptors originate from a girl aged 2 to 17 with multiple sclerosis.

In the case of this clonotype: One end of the junction varies from germline; a read error may be responsible. The chain links TRBV6-5 to TRBJ2-7; no clear D gene. The CDR3 is 15 residues long. Germline loops: CDR1 MNHEY, CDR2 SVGAGI. The CDR3 sequence is CASSTTQVSSYKQYF. As DNA, the CDR3 is TGTGCCAGCAGCACCACCCAGGTCAGCTCCTACAAGCAGTACTTC.

V usage is TRBV18 and J usage is TRBJ1-2, with D unclear. The CDR3 runs to 14 residues. The germline V and J ends were trimmed by 3 bases and 1 base, with 9 bases remaining between them. The germline V gene has CDR1 KGHSH and CDR2 LQKENI. Here the CDR3 reads CASSPAGSNYGYTF. In DNA form, the CDR3 reads TGTGCCAGCTCACCGGCAGGCAGTAACTATGGCTACACCTTC. Full variable domain (rest looked up from reference TRBV18 and TRBJ1-2): NAGVMQNPRHLVRRRGQEARLRCSPMKGHSHVYWYRQLPEEGLKFMVYLQKENIIDESGMPKERFSAEFPKEGPSILRIQQVVRGDSAAYFCASSPAGSNYGYTFGSGTRLTVV.

This clonotype has at least ten counts. The genes are TRBV29-1 and TRBJ2-1; TRBD2 might be the D (6 bases). CDR1 and CDR2 from the germline V gene are SQVTM and ANQGSEA. The ends were cut back, 5 bases at V and 1 base at J, with 12 bases in the middle. The CDR3 contains 14 residues. CDR3 in amino acids: CSVLAVGSYNEQFF. The CDR3 DNA sequence: TGCAGCGTTTTAGCGGTAGGGTCCTACAATGAGCAGTTCTTC.

Regarding this clonotype: A much larger clone sits a single nucleotide away, making a read error possible. The chain is built from TRBV5-6 and TRBJ2-3; D might be TRBD1 (6 bases). With 4 bases removed from V and 2 bases from J, the gap between germline ends came to 14 bases. This CDR3 has 15 amino acids. CDR1 is SGHDT, CDR2 YYEEEE, per germline. The CDR3 bases are TGTGCCAGCAGCACCCCCAGGACAGTCACAGATACGCAGTATTTT. This translates into CASSTPRTVTDTQYF.

This clonotype was detected many times. This chain links TRBV12-3 or TRBV12-4 with TRBJ2-1; 7 nucleotides align to TRBD1. This CDR3 comprises 15 residues. With 4 bases clipped from V and 10 bases from J, the junction kept 13 bases outside the gene matches. The CDR3 reads CASSSQGVRDQEQFF. The CDR3 DNA reads as TGTGCCAGCAGTTCCCAGGGGGTACGGGACCAGGAGCAGTTCTTC.

The chain is built from TRBV29-1 and TRBJ2-2, with D hard to call. From germline, CDR1 is SQVTM and CDR2 ANQGSEA. V lost 4 bases and J 6 bases, leaving 9 bases between the germline ends. The CDR3 has 12 residues. The CDR3 DNA follows: TGCAGCGTTGCCGCTGAGGCCGGGGAGCTGTTTTTT. It yields the protein CSVAAEAGELFF.

This clonotype was picked up a small number of times. This chain links TRBV6-5 with TRBJ1-4, with 9 bases aligning to TRBD1. Trimming cost V 6 bases and J 7 bases; bases outside gene matches: 9. The CDR3 is made up of 15 amino acids. Germline values: CDR1 MNHEY, CDR2 SVGAGI. As DNA, the CDR3 is TGTGCCAGCAGCTCGGGGGGACAGGGAGGTGAAAAACTGTTTTTT. Encoded protein: CASSSGGQGGEKLFF.

This clonotype was detected many times. The gene calls are TRBV27 and TRBJ2-7, with no clear D. The CDR3 is 11 residues long. Trimming removed 6 bases at V and 4 bases at J, with 7 bases between. Germline assignment: CDR1 MNHEY and CDR2 SMNVEV (reference sequence). The CDR3 DNA reads as TGTGCCAGCAGCGGAATGTACGAGCAGTACTTC. As protein: CASSGMYEQYF.

The chain employs TRBV11-2 and TRBJ1-2; D is undetermined. The CDR3 is 11 residues long. Germline V gene lookup returns CDR1 SGHAT and CDR2 FQNNGV. V dropped 2 bases and J dropped 8 bases, with 6 bases sitting between them. The CDR3 reads CASSLIWGYTF. The CDR3 DNA reads TGTGCCAGCAGCTTAATATGGGGCTACACCTTC.

In this sample, this clonotype turned up a few times. The rearrangement uses TRBV6-5 and TRBJ1-6, with TRBD1 as a possible D gene (6 bases). Germline V gene sequence: CDR1 MNHEY, CDR2 SVGAGI. V was cut by 6 bases and J by 6 bases, with 12 bases left in between. The CDR3 covers 14 residues. CDR3 coding DNA: TGTGCCAGCAGATTTACAGGGCTTAATTCACCCCTCCACTTT. Residues: CASRFTGLNSPLHF.

CDR3 sequence (DNA): TGTGCCAGCAGTTCCTGGGACAGGGATGGTGAAGCTTTCTTT. Its translation: CASSSWDRDGEAFF. The chain is built from TRBV27 and TRBJ1-1; 9 nucleotides line up with TRBD1. Germline CDR1 is MNHEY and CDR2 is SMNVEV (reference sequence). This CDR3 spans 14 amino acids. The trim removed 4 bases at V and 7 bases at J, leaving 7 bases unmatched.

The rearrangement joins TRBV2 to TRBJ2-1, with 8 bases lining up with TRBD2. The CDR3 contains 16 residues. V shed 1 base, J shed 9 bases, and the junction held 11 bases outside the gene matches. Germline CDR1 is SNHLY and CDR2 is FYNNEI. The CDR3 loop is CASSEGRGGLITEQFF. The CDR3 DNA reads as TGTGCCAGCAGTGAAGGACGGGGGGGCCTGATAACTGAGCAGTTCTTC. The variable domain in full, with the rest retrieved from reference TRBV2 and TRBJ2-1, is EPEVTQTPSHQVTQMGQEVILRCVPISNHLYFYWYRQILGQKVEFLVSFYNNEISEKSEIFDDQFSVERPDGSNFTLKIRSTKLEDSAMYFCASSEGRGGLITEQFFGPGTRLTVL.

This clonotype was counted a few times. The chain carries TRBV7-8 and TRBJ1-2; D is unclear. The CDR3 sequence is 16 residues long. V shed 1 base and J shed 0 bases, with 12 bases lying between them. The germline gives CDR1 SGHVS, CDR2 FQNEAQ. The CDR3 loop is CASSLGRISTNYGYTF. The CDR3 nucleotides are TGTGCCAGCAGCTTAGGCAGGATTTCGACTAACTATGGCTACACCTTC.

The rearrangement uses TRBV18 and TRBJ1-1; 7 nucleotides line up with TRBD1. The trim removed 6 bases at V and 3 bases at J, leaving 13 bases unmatched. The CDR3 sequence is 16 residues long. CDR1 is KGHSH, CDR2 LQKENI, per germline. The CDR3 protein is CASSPARGRRDTEAFF. The CDR3 DNA sequence: TGTGCCAGCTCGCCGGCGAGGGGGCGCCGGGACACTGAAGCTTTCTTT.

The rearrangement links TRBV5-1 to TRBJ1-4; D is possibly TRBD1 (6 bases). V lost 4 bases to trimming and J lost 5 bases, with 15 bases between them. Germline CDR1 and CDR2: SGHRS and YFSETQ. The CDR3 runs 15 residues. The CDR3 protein is CASSPDSSPNEKLFF. The CDR3 region has the DNA TGCGCCAGCAGCCCGGACAGTTCCCCAAATGAAAAACTGTTTTTT.

This chain connects TRBV5-1 to TRBJ1-5; D remains unclear. The germline CDR1 and CDR2 sequences are SGHRS and YFSETQ. This CDR3 is 14 amino acids long. The V end lost 0 bases, the J end lost 2 bases, and 6 bases lay between the germline ends. The CDR3 region is CASSLDQGNQPQHF. Here the CDR3 DNA reads TGCGCCAGCAGCTTGGACCAGGGCAATCAGCCCCAGCATTTT.

This clonotype was detected once. The J gene is TRBJ1-1, the V gene TRBV5-1; D unresolved. Per the germline V gene, CDR1 is SGHRS and CDR2 is YFSETQ. This CDR3 is 16 amino acids long. The V gene lost 0 bases and the J gene lost 1 base, with 13 bases spanning the gap. CDR3: CASSLVVGRKNTEAFF. Written as DNA, the CDR3 is TGCGCCAGCAGCTTGGTAGTCGGACGGAAGAACACTGAAGCTTTCTTT. The complete variable domain, with remaining parts taken from reference TRBV5-1 and TRBJ1-1, reads KAGVTQTPRYLIKTRGQQVTLSCSPISGHRSVSWYQQTPGQGLQFLFEYFSETQRNKGNFPGRFSGRQFSNSRSEMNVSTLELGDSALYLCASSLVVGRKNTEAFFGQGTRLTVV.

This chain uses TRBV4-1 with TRBJ2-4; D ambiguous. The length of the CDR3 is 12 residues. The germline CDR1 and CDR2 sequences are MGHRA and YSYEKL. V shed 1 base and J shed 14 bases, with 12 bases lying between them. Written as DNA, the CDR3 is TGCGCCAGCAGCCAAGCTGGGCCCCCGGAGTACTTC. Translation gives CASSQAGPPEYF.

The rearrangement uses TRBV4-2 and TRBJ2-1; 10 bases line up with TRBD2. CDR3 length equals 17 residues. Germline assignment: CDR1 LGHNA and CDR2 YNFKEQ. Germline trimming cut 0 bases from V and 2 bases from J; bases unmatched to any gene: 4. Here the CDR3 reads CASSQDRSGGAYNEQFF. As DNA, the CDR3 is TGTGCCAGCAGCCAAGATCGCAGCGGGGGGGCCTACAATGAGCAGTTCTTC.

This clonotype was observed a handful of times. The rearrangement joins TRBV20-1 to TRBJ1-5; unclear D gene. V gave up 3 bases and J gave up 6 bases, with 6 bases separating them. Germline-derived CDR1 and CDR2 are DFQATT and SNEGSKA (reference sequence). The CDR3 covers 11 residues. CDR3 in DNA: TGCAGTGCTAGGGGGAGTCAGCCCCAGCATTTT. It is translated as CSARGSQPQHF.

The table lists this clonotype with a few counts. The rearrangement uses TRBV28 and TRBJ1-2; tentatively, D is TRBD1 (5 bases). CDR1 is MDHEN, CDR2 SYDVKM, per germline. The ends were cut back, 3 bases at V and 13 bases at J, with 12 bases in the middle. The CDR3 is 11 residues long. The CDR3 nucleotides are TGTGCCAGCAGTTTTAGGGGATCCAGCACCTTC. Its translation is CASSFRGSSTF.

This chain joins TRBV7-2 and TRBJ2-3, with TRBD2 matching 9 bases. Germline CDR1 reads SGHTA; CDR2 reads FQGNSA. J was trimmed by 4 bases and V by 2 bases; bases with no gene match: 4. CDR3 length: 15 residues. The CDR3 DNA sequence: TGTGCCAGCAGCTTATTAGCGGGGGTACCAGATACGCAGTATTTT. It yields the protein CASSLLAGVPDTQYF.

This chain joins TRBV4-1 and TRBJ1-1; the D gene is possibly TRBD1 (6 bases). Germline V gene sequence: CDR1 MGHRA, CDR2 YSYEKL. Trimming stripped 0 bases from V and 0 bases from J, with 11 bases between. The CDR3 spans 16 residues. The DNA of the CDR3 is TGCGCCAGCAGCCAAGATAGGACAGTTGTGAACACTGAAGCTTTCTTT. Protein product: CASSQDRTVVNTEAFF.

This clonotype was detected only a few times. The V call is TRBV27, the J call TRBJ2-5; D gene ambiguous. The germline V gene encodes CDR1 MNHEY and CDR2 SMNVEV (reference sequence). The CDR3 loop spans 13 amino acids. V lost 1 base to trimming and J lost 5 bases, with 8 bases between them. CDR3 sequence (DNA): TGTGCCAGCAGTTTATTCTACCTGGAGACCCAGTACTTC. Amino acids: CASSLFYLETQYF.

A note on this clonotype: A read error may produce the germline difference seen at one junction end. The J gene is TRBJ2-2, the V gene TRBV9; D tentatively fits TRBD1 or TRBD2 (6 bases each). Per the germline V gene, CDR1 is SGDLS and CDR2 is YYNGEE. The CDR3 spans 16 residues. The CDR3 coding sequence is TGTGCCAGCAGCGCTACAGGGACTCTGAACACCGGGGAGCGGTTTTTT. Translating gives CASSATGTLNTGERFF.

The chain carries TRBV2 and TRBJ1-1; the D is unclear. This CDR3 has 14 residues. V gave up 4 bases and J gave up 1 base, with 10 bases separating them. CDR1 and CDR2 (germline): SNHLY, FYNNEI. The CDR3 DNA follows: TGTGCCAGCAGTGTTAATGGAGAGAACACTGAAGCTTTCTTT. Its protein is CASSVNGENTEAFF.

The rearrangement links TRBV5-1 to TRBJ2-5, with 9 bases aligning to TRBD2. The trim removed 4 bases at V and 2 bases at J, leaving 3 bases unmatched. Germline CDR1 and CDR2: SGHRS and YFSETQ. The CDR3 is made up of 14 amino acids. The CDR3 protein is CASSRGGEQETQYF. CDR3 in DNA: TGCGCCAGCAGCCGCGGGGGGGAGCAAGAGACCCAGTACTTC.

This clonotype was counted once. A junction boundary mismatches the germline segment, possibly from a read error. V is TRBV4-1 and J is TRBJ2-5, with 7 bases that match TRBD1. The CDR3 loop spans 15 amino acids. CDR1 is MGHRA, CDR2 YSYEKL, per germline. The CDR3 DNA reads as TGCGACAGCTCCTTTGGGGACAGACGACAAGAGACCCAGTACTTC. It translates to CDSSFGDRRQETQYF.